These 18 T cell receptor beta chains were all obtained from the same sample, sequenced in a study of blood T cell repertoires in COVID-19. Clones were read by immunoSEQ multiplex PCR, and TCRdb kept only the in-frame ones, dropping some. This table holds hundreds of thousands of clones, about 88% found once. Sequenced sample: PBMCs or T cells enriched from blood (not recorded which). The receptors here all came from a woman aged 30 to 39 who had recovered from COVID-19.

V is TRBV5-1 and J is TRBJ2-3, with D perhaps TRBD1 (6 bases). The V end was cut by 1 base, the J end by 3 bases, with 9 bases between. Germline V CDR1 and CDR2: SGHRS, YFSETQ. The CDR3 spans 14 residues. CDR3 in DNA: TGCGCCAGCAGCTTGCACAGGGTGACAGATACGCAGTATTTT. This translates into CASSLHRVTDTQYF.

The chain is built from TRBV7-9 and TRBJ2-3; 9 bases align to TRBD2. The J segment lost 6 bases and the V segment lost 11 bases, leaving 6 bases of the junction unmatched. This CDR3 is built from 12 residues. CDR1 is SEHNR, CDR2 FQNEAQ, per germline (reference sequence). CDR3 sequence: CALWSGGDTQYF. DNA of the CDR3: TGTGCCCTTTGGAGCGGGGGGGATACGCAGTATTTT.

The gene calls are TRBV19 and TRBJ2-1, with TRBD1 identical over 8 bases. This CDR3 region has 13 residues. Losses at the gene ends were 5 bases for V and 12 bases for J; bases not matched to a gene: 9. CDR1 is LNHDA and CDR2 is SQIVND in the germline V gene (reference sequence). CDR3 sequence reads: CASSEDRAGWQFF. The DNA of the CDR3 is TGTGCCAGTAGTGAGGACAGGGCAGGGTGGCAGTTCTTC.

This clone was recorded only once. The chain couples TRBV7-8 to TRBJ1-6; no definite D call. The CDR3 contains 17 residues. The V end lost 1 base, the J end lost 0 bases, and 10 bases lay between the germline ends. Germline CDR1 is SGHVS and CDR2 is FQNEAQ. The CDR3 spells CASSLELGSSYNSPLHF. The DNA of the CDR3 is TGTGCCAGCAGCTTAGAGTTGGGGAGCTCCTATAATTCACCCCTCCACTTT.

The chain recombines TRBV11-2 with TRBJ1-5, with D possibly matching TRBD1 (6 bases). The CDR3 runs to 15 residues. From germline, CDR1 is SGHAT and CDR2 FQNNGV. V was shortened by 3 bases and J by 3 bases, with 12 bases between the two germline ends. This CDR3 is CASSFSAGANQPQHF. The CDR3 nucleotides are TGTGCCAGCAGCTTCTCGGCAGGGGCCAATCAGCCCCAGCATTTT. Complete variable domain (other parts from reference TRBV11-2 and TRBJ1-5): EAGVAQSPRYKIIEKRQSVAFWCNPISGHATLYWYQQILGQGPKLLIQFQNNGVVDDSQLPKDRFSAERLKGVDSTLKIQPAKLEDSAVYLCASSFSAGANQPQHFGDGTRLSIL.

The V gene is TRBV18, the J gene TRBJ1-5; 7 nucleotides align to TRBD1. CDR1 KGHSH and CDR2 LQKENI come from the germline V gene. The CDR3 spans 13 residues. V trimming: 5 bases; J trimming: 5 bases; junction bases outside the gene matches: 3. The CDR3 protein is CASSSGTDQPQHF. The CDR3 coding sequence is TGTGCCAGCTCATCCGGGACAGATCAGCCCCAGCATTTT.

The genes are TRBV4-3 and TRBJ2-7, with TRBD1 matching 8 bases. Germline V lookup: CDR1 LGHNA, CDR2 YSLEER. The CDR3 runs to 14 residues. Germline trimming cut 0 bases from V and 3 bases from J; bases unmatched to any gene: 1. CDR3 loop: CASSQDDRGYEQYF. CDR3 sequence (DNA): TGCGCCAGCAGCCAAGATGACAGGGGCTACGAGCAGTACTTC.

In its sample, this clone was seen once. V gene TRBV18 combines with J gene TRBJ1-2; D is possibly TRBD1 (6 bases). The CDR3 has 15 amino acids. Germline V gene data show CDR1 as KGHSH and CDR2 as LQKENI. With 6 bases removed from V and 0 bases from J, the gap between germline ends came to 14 bases. CDR3 bases: TGTGCCAGCTCCTCGGTGGGGGCAGCTAACTATGGCTACACCTTC. Its translation: CASSSVGAANYGYTF.

This chain uses TRBV5-8 with TRBJ2-3, with TRBD2 matching 12 bases. The V gene's germline CDR1 is SGHTS and CDR2 YDEGEE. The CDR3 loop spans 17 amino acids. The V gene end was trimmed by 2 bases and the J gene end by 3 bases; junction bases not matched to a gene: 7. This chain's CDR3 is CASSLGRLAGATDTQYF. Here the CDR3 DNA reads TGTGCCAGCAGCTTAGGCCGACTAGCGGGGGCGACAGATACGCAGTATTTT.

J is TRBJ2-2 and V is TRBV11-2; TRBD1 matches at 10 bases. This CDR3 is 15 amino acids long. The V segment lost 5 bases and the J segment 3 bases; nucleotides outside the gene matches: 3. Germline values: CDR1 SGHAT, CDR2 FQNNGV. CDR3 sequence: CASSPGTGDTGELFF. As DNA, the CDR3 is TGTGCCAGCAGCCCCGGGACAGGGGACACCGGGGAGCTGTTTTTT.

This chain links TRBV5-1 with TRBJ1-2; tentatively, D is TRBD1 (6 bases). V was trimmed by 2 bases and J by 2 bases, leaving 16 bases between them. The germline V gene encodes CDR1 SGHRS and CDR2 YFSETQ. The CDR3 extends over 16 amino acids. CDR3 DNA sequence: TGCGCCAGCAGCTTCGGGGACATTACCGCCAACTATGGCTACACCTTC. Amino acid sequence: CASSFGDITANYGYTF.

The count of this clone is one. The rearrangement joins TRBV28 to TRBJ1-4; 9 bases map to TRBD1. V was clipped by 5 bases and J by 0 bases; unmatched bases: 10. CDR3 length: 18 amino acids. Germline assignment: CDR1 MDHEN and CDR2 SYDVKM. The CDR3 DNA sequence: TGTGCCAGCAGTCCCCTGGGACAGGGTTCCACAACTAATGAAAAACTGTTTTTT. Translating gives CASSPLGQGSTTNEKLFF. The full variable domain, rest sourced from reference TRBV28 and TRBJ1-4, is DVKVTQSSRYLVKRTGEKVFLECVQDMDHENMFWYRQDPGLGLRLIYFSYDVKMKEKGDIPEGYSVSREKKERFSLILESASTNQTSMYLCASSPLGQGSTTNEKLFFGSGTQLSVL.

V and J are TRBV5-5 and TRBJ1-2; D is ambiguous. CDR3 length: 13 amino acids. Trimming took off 0 bases at V and 0 bases at J, with 3 bases between the two ends. The germline V gene has CDR1 SGHKS and CDR2 YYEKEE (reference sequence). CDR3 DNA sequence: TGTGCCAGCAGCTTGGTAGCTAACTATGGCTACACCTTC. It specifies CASSLVANYGYTF. Full variable domain (missing parts from reference TRBV5-5 and TRBJ1-2): DAGVTQSPTHLIKTRGQQVTLRCSPISGHKSVSWYQQVLGQGPQFIFQYYEKEERGRGNFPDRFSARQFPNYSSELNVNALLLGDSALYLCASSLVANYGYTFGSGTRLTVV.

This clone was observed once. V is TRBV28 and J is TRBJ2-7, with TRBD1 identical over 12 bases. CDR3 length: 15 amino acids. V was pared by 8 bases and J by 12 bases, with 17 bases of the junction left unmatched. Germline CDR1 reads MDHEN; CDR2 reads SYDVKM. CDR3 sequence (DNA): TGTGCCAGCCACTCTACGGGGCGGGACAGGGGGCGCACGTACTTC. Translated, it gives CASHSTGRDRGRTYF. The variable domain in full, with the rest retrieved from reference TRBV28 and TRBJ2-7, is DVKVTQSSRYLVKRTGEKVFLECVQDMDHENMFWYRQDPGLGLRLIYFSYDVKMKEKGDIPEGYSVSREKKERFSLILESASTNQTSMYLCASHSTGRDRGRTYFGPGTRLTVT.

The chain uses TRBV28 and TRBJ1-2, with D possibly TRBD1 on 6 matching bases. Germline V gene lookup returns CDR1 MDHEN and CDR2 SYDVKM. The V gene lost 7 bases and the J gene lost 0 bases, with 18 bases spanning the gap. The CDR3 spans 16 residues. The CDR3 DNA reads TGTGCCAGCAACCCGGCGGGGGCCTTAGCTAACTATGGCTACACCTTC. Its protein product is CASNPAGALANYGYTF.

This chain uses TRBV5-6 with TRBJ2-7, with 7 bases lining up with TRBD1. Germline CDR1 and CDR2: SGHDT and YYEEEE. The V and J ends lost 4 bases and 4 bases, in that order; junction bases with no gene match: 5. This CDR3 region has 13 residues. The CDR3 sequence: CASSTGAVYEQYF. The DNA of the CDR3 is TGTGCCAGCAGCACAGGGGCAGTTTACGAGCAGTACTTC.

The V call is TRBV23-1, the J call TRBJ1-2, with D unresolved. TRBV23-1 is an ORF, and what it does is uncertain. Trimming pared 6 bases from V and 1 base from J, leaving 12 bases between. The CDR3 length is 14 residues. CDR3 loop: CASRPKTFNYGYTF. DNA of the CDR3: TGCGCCAGCAGACCCAAGACTTTTAACTATGGCTACACCTTC.

The V gene is TRBV29-1, the J gene TRBJ2-2; D is possibly TRBD2 (5 bases). Trimming removed 4 bases from V and 1 base from J, with 16 bases in between. The germline CDR1 and CDR2 sequences are SQVTM and ANQGSEA. The CDR3 length is 16 residues. The CDR3 spells CSVGLGDARNTGELFF. As DNA, the CDR3 is TGCAGCGTTGGTCTGGGAGACGCGAGGAACACCGGGGAGCTGTTTTTT.